A selection of T cell receptor beta chains follows, all from one sample in a study of beta chain features in type 1 diabetes. Some clones are missing from TCRdb's copy, which holds only in-frame ones; the method was immunoSEQ multiplex PCR. The sample holds around 430,000 clones; approximately 31% are singletons and the top ten take roughly 0.06%. Input material: naive CD4+ T cells from blood. Source of these receptors: a man aged 18 to 30 in good health. Both conserved end residues are part of each CDR3. A D gene is named only where the DNA matches it firmly. Clone size is shown for a subset of rows, as once, few, many or a class of expanded clone.

j_call: TRBJ1-1; v_call: TRBV30; d_call: .; clone_size: .; cdr3_aa: CAWSVLGIGFF; cdr3_nt: TGTGCCTGGAGTGTACTAGGCATCGGATTCTTT
j_call: TRBJ2-1; v_call: TRBV23-1; d_call: .; clone_size: .; cdr3_aa: CASRPIDSYNEQFF; cdr3_nt: TGCGCCAGCAGGCCCATCGACAGCTACAATGAGCAGTTCTTC
j_call: TRBJ2-5; v_call: TRBV27; d_call: .; clone_size: .; cdr3_aa: CASSSRLQETQYF; cdr3_nt: TGTGCCAGCAGTTCTCGCCTCCAAGAGACCCAGTACTTC
j_call: TRBJ2-7; v_call: TRBV15; d_call: .; clone_size: .; cdr3_aa: CATSRGGSGYEQYF; cdr3_nt: TGTGCCACCAGCAGAGGTGGCTCAGGCTACGAGCAGTACTTC
j_call: TRBJ1-2; v_call: TRBV7-2; d_call: .; clone_size: .; cdr3_aa: CASSWPDSFNYGYTF; cdr3_nt: TGTGCCAGCAGCTGGCCGGACAGCTTTAACTATGGCTACACCTTC
j_call: TRBJ2-5; v_call: TRBV6-5; d_call: .; clone_size: .; cdr3_aa: CASSYSIPQGQETQYF; cdr3_nt: TGTGCCAGCAGTTACTCGATTCCGCAGGGACAAGAGACCCAGTACTTC
j_call: TRBJ2-1; v_call: TRBV7-3; d_call: .; clone_size: .; cdr3_aa: CASSLAAVNEQFF; cdr3_nt: TGTGCCAGCAGCTTAGCGGCCGTCAATGAGCAGTTCTTC
j_call: TRBJ2-3; v_call: TRBV25-1; d_call: .; clone_size: .; cdr3_aa: CASSPYTDTQYF; cdr3_nt: TGTGCCAGCAGTCCTTACACAGATACGCAGTATTTT
j_call: TRBJ1-2; v_call: TRBV29-1; d_call: .; clone_size: few; cdr3_aa: CSVEIGYTF; cdr3_nt: TGCAGCGTTGAAATAGGCTACACCTTC
j_call: TRBJ2-7; v_call: TRBV25-1; d_call: .; clone_size: few; cdr3_aa: CASSSGNYEQYF; cdr3_nt: TGTGCCAGCAGTTCCGGGAACTACGAGCAGTACTTC
j_call: TRBJ2-7; v_call: TRBV29-1; d_call: .; clone_size: .; cdr3_aa: CSVGSGARDEQYF; cdr3_nt: TGCAGCGTTGGATCTGGGGCTCGCGACGAGCAGTACTTC
j_call: TRBJ2-7; v_call: TRBV29-1; d_call: .; clone_size: .; cdr3_aa: CSVVSPTYEQYF; cdr3_nt: TGCAGCGTTGTCTCACCCACCTACGAGCAGTACTTC
j_call: TRBJ1-1; v_call: TRBV9; d_call: .; clone_size: once; cdr3_aa: CASSIDGNTEAFF; cdr3_nt: TGTGCCAGCAGCATTGACGGGAACACTGAAGCTTTCTTT
j_call: TRBJ2-5; v_call: TRBV5-6; d_call: .; clone_size: few; cdr3_aa: CASSFARGETQYF; cdr3_nt: TGTGCCAGCAGCTTTGCCCGGGGGGAGACCCAGTACTTC
j_call: TRBJ2-7; v_call: TRBV7-9; d_call: TRBD1; clone_size: few; cdr3_aa: CASSPRDRIYEQYF; cdr3_nt: TGTGCCAGCAGCCCCCGGGACAGGATCTACGAGCAGTACTTC
j_call: TRBJ2-7; v_call: TRBV7-2; d_call: .; clone_size: .; cdr3_aa: CASSLGTGPTYEQYF; cdr3_nt: TGTGCCAGCAGCTTAGGAACAGGGCCAACCTACGAGCAGTACTTC
j_call: TRBJ1-1; v_call: TRBV30; d_call: .; clone_size: .; cdr3_aa: CAWSLTVMNTEAFF; cdr3_nt: TGTGCCTGGAGTTTGACAGTCATGAACACTGAAGCTTTCTTT
j_call: TRBJ1-1; v_call: TRBV29-1; d_call: .; clone_size: .; cdr3_aa: CSVETGKKTEAFF; cdr3_nt: TGCAGCGTTGAAACGGGGAAGAAGACTGAAGCTTTCTTT
j_call: TRBJ2-2; v_call: TRBV4-1; d_call: .; clone_size: .; cdr3_aa: CASSQSKGGNTGELFF; cdr3_nt: TGCGCCAGCAGCCAAAGTAAAGGGGGAAACACCGGGGAGCTGTTTTTT
j_call: TRBJ1-1; v_call: TRBV7-9; d_call: .; clone_size: .; cdr3_aa: CASSLMGQAEAFF; cdr3_nt: TGTGCCAGCAGCTTAATGGGGCAGGCTGAAGCTTTCTTT
j_call: TRBJ1-1; v_call: TRBV30; d_call: .; clone_size: few; cdr3_aa: CAWSVRWTEAFF; cdr3_nt: TGTGCCTGGAGTGTAAGGTGGACTGAAGCTTTCTTT
j_call: TRBJ2-1; v_call: TRBV7-2; d_call: .; clone_size: few; cdr3_aa: CASSLMSYGEQFF; cdr3_nt: TGTGCCAGCAGCTTAATGTCGTATGGTGAGCAGTTCTTC
j_call: TRBJ1-5; v_call: TRBV6-5; d_call: .; clone_size: few; cdr3_aa: CASSYGQGLGNQPQHF; cdr3_nt: TGTGCCAGCAGTTACGGGCAGGGGCTAGGCAATCAGCCCCAGCATTTT
j_call: TRBJ2-3; v_call: TRBV9; d_call: TRBD2; clone_size: .; cdr3_aa: CASSVSSGSFTDTQYF; cdr3_nt: TGTGCCAGCAGCGTTTCTAGCGGGTCCTTCACAGATACGCAGTATTTT
j_call: TRBJ1-4; v_call: TRBV4-3; d_call: TRBD1; clone_size: .; cdr3_aa: CASSLLAVDRGSEKLFF; cdr3_nt: TGCGCCAGCAGCCTCCTGGCCGTAGACAGGGGTTCTGAAAAACTGTTTTTT